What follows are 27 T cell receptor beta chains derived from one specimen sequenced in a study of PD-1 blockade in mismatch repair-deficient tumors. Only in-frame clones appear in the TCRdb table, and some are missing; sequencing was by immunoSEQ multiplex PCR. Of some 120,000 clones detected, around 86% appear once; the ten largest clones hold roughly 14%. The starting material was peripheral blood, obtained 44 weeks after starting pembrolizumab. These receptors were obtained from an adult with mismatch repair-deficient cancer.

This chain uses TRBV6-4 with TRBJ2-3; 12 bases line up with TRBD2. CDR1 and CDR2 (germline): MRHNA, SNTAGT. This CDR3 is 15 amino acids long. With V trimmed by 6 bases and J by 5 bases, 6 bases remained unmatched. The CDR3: CASSRLAGVGDTQYF. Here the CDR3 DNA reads TGTGCCAGCAGCAGACTAGCGGGAGTTGGAGATACGCAGTATTTT.

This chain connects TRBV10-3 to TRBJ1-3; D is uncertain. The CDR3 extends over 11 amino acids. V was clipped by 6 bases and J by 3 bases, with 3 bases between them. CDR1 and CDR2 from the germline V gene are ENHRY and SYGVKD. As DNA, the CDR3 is TGTGCCATCAGGGGTGGAAACACCATATATTTT. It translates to CAIRGGNTIYF.

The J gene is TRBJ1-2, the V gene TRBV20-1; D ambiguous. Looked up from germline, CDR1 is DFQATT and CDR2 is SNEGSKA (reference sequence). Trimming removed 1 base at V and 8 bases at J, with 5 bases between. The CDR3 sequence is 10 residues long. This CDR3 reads CSARGRGYTF. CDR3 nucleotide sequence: TGCAGTGCTAGAGGTCGAGGCTACACCTTC.

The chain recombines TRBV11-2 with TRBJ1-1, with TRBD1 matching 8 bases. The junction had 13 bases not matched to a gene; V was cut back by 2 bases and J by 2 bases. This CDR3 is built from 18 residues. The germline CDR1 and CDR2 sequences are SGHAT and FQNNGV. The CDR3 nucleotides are TGTGCCAGCAGCTTAAATGTTGCAGGGACAGGAAGTAACACTGAAGCTTTCTTT. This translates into CASSLNVAGTGSNTEAFF.

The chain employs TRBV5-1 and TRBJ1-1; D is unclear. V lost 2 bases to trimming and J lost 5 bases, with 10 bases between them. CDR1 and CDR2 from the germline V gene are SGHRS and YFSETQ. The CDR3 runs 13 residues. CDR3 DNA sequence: TGCGCCAGCAGCTTTTCCACGGGGACTGAAGCTTTCTTT. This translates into CASSFSTGTEAFF.

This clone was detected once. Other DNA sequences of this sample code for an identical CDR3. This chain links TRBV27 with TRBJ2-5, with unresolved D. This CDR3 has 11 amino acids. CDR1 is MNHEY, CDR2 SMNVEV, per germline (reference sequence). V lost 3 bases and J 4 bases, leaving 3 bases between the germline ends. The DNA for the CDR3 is TGTGCCAGCAGTTTGGGAGAGACCCAGTACTTC. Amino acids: CASSLGETQYF.

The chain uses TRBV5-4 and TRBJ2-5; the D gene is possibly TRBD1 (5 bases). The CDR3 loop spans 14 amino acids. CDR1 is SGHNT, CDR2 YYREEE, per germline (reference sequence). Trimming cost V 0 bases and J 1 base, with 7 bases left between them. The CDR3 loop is CASSLGDSQETQYF. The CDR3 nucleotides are TGTGCCAGCAGCTTGGGTGACAGCCAAGAGACCCAGTACTTC.

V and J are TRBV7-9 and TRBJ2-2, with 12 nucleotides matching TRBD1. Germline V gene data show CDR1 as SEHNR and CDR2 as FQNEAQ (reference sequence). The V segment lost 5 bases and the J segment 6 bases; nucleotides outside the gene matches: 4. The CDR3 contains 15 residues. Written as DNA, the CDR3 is TGTGCCAGCAGCCCCCGGGACAGGGGGCCCGGGGAGCTGTTTTTT. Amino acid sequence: CASSPRDRGPGELFF. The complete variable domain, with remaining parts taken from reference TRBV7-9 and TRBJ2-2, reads DTGVSQNPRHKITKRGQNVTFRCDPISEHNRLYWYRQTLGQGPEFLTYFQNEAQLEKSRLLSDRFSAERPKGSFSTLEIQRTEQGDSAMYLCASSPRDRGPGELFFGEGSRLTVL.

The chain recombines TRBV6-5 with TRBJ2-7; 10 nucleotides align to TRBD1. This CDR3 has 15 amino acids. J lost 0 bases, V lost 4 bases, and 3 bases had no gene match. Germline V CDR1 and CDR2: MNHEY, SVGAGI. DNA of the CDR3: TGTGCCAGCAGTTCCTGGGACAGGGGCTCCTACGAGCAGTACTTC. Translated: CASSSWDRGSYEQYF.

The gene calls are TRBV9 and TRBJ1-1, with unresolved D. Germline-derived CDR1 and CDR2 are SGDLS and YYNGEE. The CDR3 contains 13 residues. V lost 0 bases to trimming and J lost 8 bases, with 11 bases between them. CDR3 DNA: TGTGCCAGCAGCGTAGATGGCTCAACCGAAGCTTTCTTT. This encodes CASSVDGSTEAFF. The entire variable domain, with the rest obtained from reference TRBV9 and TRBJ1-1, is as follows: DSGVTQTPKHLITATGQRVTLRCSPRSGDLSVYWYQQSLDQGLQFLIQYYNGEERAKGNILERFSAQQFPDLHSELNLSSLELGDSALYFCASSVDGSTEAFFGQGTRLTVV.

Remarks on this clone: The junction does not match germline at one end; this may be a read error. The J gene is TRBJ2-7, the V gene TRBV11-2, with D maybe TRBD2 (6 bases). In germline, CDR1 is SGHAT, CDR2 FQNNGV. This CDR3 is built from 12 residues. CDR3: CASSFGGLGSHF. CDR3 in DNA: TGTGCCAGCAGCTTTGGGGGGTTGGGGTCTCACTTC.

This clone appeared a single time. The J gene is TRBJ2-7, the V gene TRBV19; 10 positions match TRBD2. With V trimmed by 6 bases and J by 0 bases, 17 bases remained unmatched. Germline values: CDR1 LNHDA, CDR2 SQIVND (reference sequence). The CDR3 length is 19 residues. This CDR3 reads CASSHQPVLAGMLSYEQYF. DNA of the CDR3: TGTGCCAGTAGCCACCAACCCGTACTAGCGGGAATGCTCTCCTACGAGCAGTACTTC.

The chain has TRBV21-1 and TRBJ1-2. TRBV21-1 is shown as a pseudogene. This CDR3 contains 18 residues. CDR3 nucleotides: TGTGCCAGCAGCAAAGCGGTAGGGGCAAGGGGGGATAACTATGGCTACACCTTC. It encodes CASSKAVGARGDNYGYTF.

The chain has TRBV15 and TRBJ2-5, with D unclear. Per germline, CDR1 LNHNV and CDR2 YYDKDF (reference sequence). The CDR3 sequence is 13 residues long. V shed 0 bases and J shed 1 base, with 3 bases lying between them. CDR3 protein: CATSRELQETQYF. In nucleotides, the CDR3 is TGTGCCACCAGCAGAGAACTCCAAGAGACCCAGTACTTC.

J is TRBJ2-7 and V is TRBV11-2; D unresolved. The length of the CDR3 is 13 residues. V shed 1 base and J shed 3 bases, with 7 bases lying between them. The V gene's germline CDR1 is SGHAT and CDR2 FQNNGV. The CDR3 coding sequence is TGTGCCAGCAGCTTAGTGGTGCACTACGAGCAGTACTTC. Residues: CASSLVVHYEQYF.

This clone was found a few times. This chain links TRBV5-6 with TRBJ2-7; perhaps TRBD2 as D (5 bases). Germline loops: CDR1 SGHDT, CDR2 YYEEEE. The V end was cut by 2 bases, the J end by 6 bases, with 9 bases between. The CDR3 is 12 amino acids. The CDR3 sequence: CASSLGSSEQYF. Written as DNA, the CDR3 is TGTGCCAGCAGCTTAGGGAGCAGCGAGCAGTACTTC.

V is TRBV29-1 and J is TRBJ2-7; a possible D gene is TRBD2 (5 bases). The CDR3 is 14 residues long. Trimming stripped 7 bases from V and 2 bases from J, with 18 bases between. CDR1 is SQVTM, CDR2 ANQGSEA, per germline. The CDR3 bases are TGCAGCGCCGTGGGAGCGGAAACCACCTACGAGCAGTACTTC. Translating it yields CSAVGAETTYEQYF.

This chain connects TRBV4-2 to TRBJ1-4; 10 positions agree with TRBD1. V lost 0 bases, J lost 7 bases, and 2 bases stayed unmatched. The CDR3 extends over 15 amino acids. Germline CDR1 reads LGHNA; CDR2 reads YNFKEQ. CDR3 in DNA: TGTGCCAGCAGCCAAGACCGGGACAGGGGTGAAAAACTGTTTTTT. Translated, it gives CASSQDRDRGEKLFF.

CDR3 nucleotide sequence: TGTGCCAGCAGCTTGAGCGGGTCCGACTACAATGAGCAGTTCTTC. Protein: CASSLSGSDYNEQFF. V usage is TRBV7-9 and J usage is TRBJ2-1, with D possibly being TRBD2 (6 bases). In germline, CDR1 is SEHNR, CDR2 FQNEAQ (reference sequence). V lost 3 bases and J 3 bases, leaving 12 bases between the germline ends. This CDR3 region has 15 residues.

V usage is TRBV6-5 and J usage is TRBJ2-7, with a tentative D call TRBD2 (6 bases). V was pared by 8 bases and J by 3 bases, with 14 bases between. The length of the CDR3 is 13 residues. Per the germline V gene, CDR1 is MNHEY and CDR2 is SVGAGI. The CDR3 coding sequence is TGTGCCAGCGGGCGGGGTCCCAGCTACGAGCAGTACTTC. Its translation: CASGRGPSYEQYF.

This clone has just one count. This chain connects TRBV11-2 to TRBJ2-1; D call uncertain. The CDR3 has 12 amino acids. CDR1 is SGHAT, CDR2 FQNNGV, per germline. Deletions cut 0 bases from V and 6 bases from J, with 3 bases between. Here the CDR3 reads CASSLELNEQFF. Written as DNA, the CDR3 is TGTGCCAGCAGCTTAGAACTCAATGAGCAGTTCTTC.

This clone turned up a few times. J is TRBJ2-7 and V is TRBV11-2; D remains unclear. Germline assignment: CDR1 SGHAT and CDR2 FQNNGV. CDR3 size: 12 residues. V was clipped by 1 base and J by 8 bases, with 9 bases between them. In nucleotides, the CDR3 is TGTGCCAGCAGCTTAGGGTTCGGCCAGCAGTACTTC. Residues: CASSLGFGQQYF.

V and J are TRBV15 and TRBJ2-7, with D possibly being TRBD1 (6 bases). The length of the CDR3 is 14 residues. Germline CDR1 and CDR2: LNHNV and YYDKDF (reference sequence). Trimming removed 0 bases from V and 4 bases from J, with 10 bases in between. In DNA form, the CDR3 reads TGTGCCACCAGCAGAGATGGCAGGGGTTACGAGCAGTACTTC. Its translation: CATSRDGRGYEQYF.

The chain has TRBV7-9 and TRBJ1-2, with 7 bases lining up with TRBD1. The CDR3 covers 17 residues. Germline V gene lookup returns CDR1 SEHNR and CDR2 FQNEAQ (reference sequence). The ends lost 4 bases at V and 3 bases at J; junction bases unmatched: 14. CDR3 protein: CASSSNRQGIYDYGYTF. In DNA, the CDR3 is TGTGCCAGCAGCTCTAACCGACAGGGCATTTATGACTATGGCTACACCTTC.

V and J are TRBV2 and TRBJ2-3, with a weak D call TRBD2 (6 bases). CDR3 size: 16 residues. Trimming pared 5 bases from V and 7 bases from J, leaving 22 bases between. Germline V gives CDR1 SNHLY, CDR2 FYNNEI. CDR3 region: CASSTGTGVGRNTQYF. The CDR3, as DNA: TGTGCCAGCAGTACGGGCACGGGAGTTGGCAGAAATACGCAGTATTTT.

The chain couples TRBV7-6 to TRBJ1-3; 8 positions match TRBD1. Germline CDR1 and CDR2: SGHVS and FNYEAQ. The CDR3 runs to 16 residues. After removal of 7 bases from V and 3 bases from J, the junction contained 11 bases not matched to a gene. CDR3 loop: CASTPQGGGFGNTIYF. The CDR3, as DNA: TGTGCCAGCACCCCACAGGGGGGCGGATTTGGAAACACCATATATTTT.

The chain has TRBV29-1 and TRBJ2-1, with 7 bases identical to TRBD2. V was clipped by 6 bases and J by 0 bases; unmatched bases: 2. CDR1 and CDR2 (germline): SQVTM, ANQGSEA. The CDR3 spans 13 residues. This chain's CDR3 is CSVWTSSYNEQFF. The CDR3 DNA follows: TGCAGCGTCTGGACTAGCTCCTACAATGAGCAGTTCTTC.